The text below deals with one T cell receptor beta chain. Its specificity is not known. This CDR3 is built from 14 residues. The V segment lost 6 bases and the J segment 8 bases; nucleotides outside the gene matches: 6. Germline CDR1 reads KGHSH; CDR2 reads LQKENI. The assay was immunoSEQ multiplex PCR, and TCRdb's table has in-frame clones only and misses some. The sample holds roughly 60,000 clones, approximately 90% seen once. The data stem from a study of T cell responses to AZD1222 COVID-19 vaccine. General observations from the study: Spike-spanning, vaccine-associated CD4 TCRs were dominant at 160-218 and 743-854.

This sample comprised peripheral blood, obtained on day 0 of AZD1222 vaccination. V is TRBV18 and J is TRBJ1-4, with 10 nucleotides matching TRBD1. This clonotype originated in an adult in good health. The CDR3 region has the DNA TGTGCCAGCTCGCCCGGGACAGGGGTCGAAAAACTGTTTTTT. This codes for CASSPGTGVEKLFF. Based on the CDR3 plus reference TRBV18 and TRBJ1-4, the full variable domain is NAGVMQNPRHLVRRRGQEARLRCSPMKGHSHVYWYRQLPEEGLKFMVYLQKENIIDESGMPKERFSAEFPKEGPSILRIQQVVRGDSAAYFCASSPGTGVEKLFFGSGTQLSVL.